This TCR beta chain was identified during a study of blood T cell repertoires in COVID-19 (dated by TCRdb to about 2020). Notes on the research overall: Samples from collaborators originated in the United States, Italy and Spain and spanned both the acute and convalescent phases of COVID-19. The dataset comprised deeply sampled blood TCRbeta repertoires from subjects exposed to, actively infected with, or recovered from COVID-19. Nearly every sample came with metadata listing a de-identified subject ID, COVID-19 status, age in years and sex. The repertoires were made available in a free public database intended to serve as a resource for research on the immune response to SARS-CoV-2. The samples were drawn from the first 160 participants of the ongoing ImmuneRACE study and from some 1,300 subjects provided by 6 global collaborators. Where available, HLA class I and class II types were obtained from metadata supplied by the sample provider rather than from assay-based typing. The prospective study material was composed of cDNA or gDNA derived from T cells, B-cell-depleted T cells, or PBMCs. What the research found in general, with its limitations: Clinical and demographic metadata were provided uncurated, with the amount varying by source and participant.

One collaborating source in Seattle enrolled patients while the patients were actively infected and followed the patients over time throughout the course of disease. Whole blood was collected in K2EDTA tubes by collaborating institutions according to the institutions' own protocols. For TCRbeta analysis, collaborator samples were shipped as frozen whole blood, as isolated PBMCs, or as DNA extracted from either sample type. V sheds 0 bases and J sheds 3 bases, leaving 13 bases between their ends. CDR1 SGHTS and CDR2 YDEGEE were looked up in the germline V gene. The CDR3 has 16 amino acids, counting the end cysteine and phenylalanine. Only the CDR3 DNA is retained, 48 bases long and in frame from the first base. TCRbeta CDR3 regions were amplified from genomic DNA by means of the immunoSEQ Assay, a bias-controlled multiplex PCR. From the authors' description of their analysis: The number of nucleated cells in each sample was estimated from the amplification of reference gene primers within the assay. To quantify the absolute abundance of each unique TCRbeta CDR3 rearrangement, sequence reads were collapsed and filtered. For each sample, productive Simpson clonality was calculated as the square root of Simpson's diversity index across productive rearrangements. The immuneACCESS repertoire file appears here via TCRdb, limited to in-frame rearrangements. These files lack a portion of the clones; in checked studies, under half of the deficit traces to unresolved V genes, and the cause of the others is not known. The DNA gave D and trimming, while V, J and clone size come from that table. The sample data list 35,000 to 45,000 clones, and more than 90% of these were observed just once. The top ten constitute around 0.39% of the sample.

To note about this clone: This clone's antigen is unknown. Per-base quality was not reported, and no clone a single base away is much larger than it.

The sequence was obtained from a man aged 45-60 years with COVID-19, enrolled during active disease. The specimen was peripheral blood. The chain employs TRBV5-8 and TRBJ1-5; the D gene cannot be resolved reliably. In nucleotides, the sequence is TGTGCCAGCAGCTTGGACGTTGGGCAGATCAATCAGCCCCAGCATTTT. It specifies CASSLDVGQINQPQHF.